The 31 T cell receptor beta chains below all came from one sample that was sequenced in a study of blood T cell repertoires in COVID-19. The method was immunoSEQ multiplex PCR; TCRdb's version includes in-frame clones alone and lacks a portion of them. Among approximately 88,000 clones listed, about 89% were seen once. The sequenced material came from peripheral blood. The source is a woman aged 50 to 60 in a cohort sampled during active COVID-19.

The rearrangement links TRBV21-1 to TRBJ2-7; whether TRBD1, the table's D call, matches the DNA was not checked. TRBV21-1 is listed as a pseudogene. This CDR3 has 11 residues. The CDR3 coding sequence is TGTGCCAGCAGTTCGACAGTCGAGCAGTACTTC. Encoded protein: CASSSTVEQYF.

The rearrangement links TRBV7-9 to TRBJ1-5, with D possibly being TRBD1 (5 bases). CDR3 length: 13 residues. Germline V gene data show CDR1 as SEHNR and CDR2 as FQNEAQ (reference sequence). Between the trimmed V and J ends, which lost 2 bases and 5 bases, there was a span of 7 bases. CDR3 nucleotide sequence: TGTGCCAGCAGCTTAAAGGGGCATCAGCCCCAGCATTTT. The encoded protein is CASSLKGHQPQHF.

The rearrangement joins TRBV12-3 or TRBV12-4 to TRBJ1-1; D remains ambiguous. Trimming took 3 bases from V and 7 from J, leaving 3 bases between them. The CDR3 has 10 residues. The CDR3 sequence: CASSLSEAFF. The CDR3 bases are TGTGCCAGCAGTTTGAGTGAAGCTTTCTTT.

The chain recombines TRBV2 with TRBJ2-1, with 9 nucleotides matching TRBD2. In germline, CDR1 is SNHLY, CDR2 FYNNEI. CDR3 length: 15 amino acids. V trimming: 6 bases; J trimming: 4 bases; junction bases outside the gene matches: 7. CDR3 protein: CASSVAGALYNEQFF. Here the CDR3 DNA reads TGTGCCAGCAGCGTAGCGGGGGCCCTATACAATGAGCAGTTCTTC.

The genes are TRBV27 and TRBJ2-1, with TRBD2 matching over 12 bases. This CDR3 region has 16 residues. CDR1 is MNHEY, CDR2 SMNVEV, per germline (reference sequence). V dropped 5 bases and J dropped 3; count of bases not matched to a gene: 5. CDR3 protein: CASSRLAGAFYNEQFF. In DNA, the CDR3 is TGTGCCAGCAGTAGACTAGCGGGAGCCTTCTACAATGAGCAGTTCTTC.

This clone was seen more than once but under ten times. J is TRBJ1-3 and V is TRBV5-5; D gene unclear. The CDR3 is made up of 12 amino acids. From germline, CDR1 is SGHKS and CDR2 YYEKEE (reference sequence). With 5 bases removed from V and 0 bases from J, the gap between germline ends came to 3 bases. The CDR3 coding sequence is TGTGCCAGCAGGCGCTCTGGAAACACCATATATTTT. Translation: CASRRSGNTIYF.

The rearrangement links TRBV5-5 to TRBJ2-3; 9 nucleotides agree with TRBD1. Germline values: CDR1 SGHKS, CDR2 YYEKEE (reference sequence). The V segment lost 0 bases and the J segment 5 bases; nucleotides outside the gene matches: 4. The CDR3 contains 15 residues. The CDR3 sequence is CASSLEGQGVDTQYF. In DNA, the CDR3 is TGTGCCAGCAGCTTGGAGGGACAGGGAGTAGATACGCAGTATTTT.

The chain has TRBV7-2 and TRBJ2-3, with TRBD2 as a possible D gene (7 bases). With 3 bases removed from V and 5 bases from J, the gap between germline ends came to 12 bases. The CDR3 covers 14 residues. CDR1 and CDR2 (germline): SGHTA, FQGNSA. The CDR3 DNA sequence: TGTGCCAGCAGCTTGAGGGGGGGGGAAGATACGCAGTATTTT. Amino acid sequence: CASSLRGGEDTQYF.

This sequence joins TRBV2 and TRBJ2-1; 7 bases line up with TRBD1. V shed 4 bases, J shed 0 bases, and the junction held 3 bases outside the gene matches. CDR1 is SNHLY, CDR2 FYNNEI, per germline. CDR3 length: 15 residues. The CDR3 bases are TGTGCCAGCAGTGTCGCAGGGGGCTCCTACAATGAGCAGTTCTTC. Translation gives CASSVAGGSYNEQFF.

The chain employs TRBV6-6 and TRBJ2-7; possible D gene TRBD1, 6 bases. The CDR3 contains 15 residues. V lost 5 bases, J lost 5 bases, and 19 bases lay in between. Germline V gives CDR1 MNHNY, CDR2 SVGAGI (reference sequence). The CDR3 nucleotides read TGTGCCAGCAGTAGACAGGTAGGAGGAAGCCACGAGCAGTACTTC. This codes for CASSRQVGGSHEQYF.

The gene calls are TRBV6-1 and TRBJ2-7, with a possible D match to TRBD1 (7 bases). CDR3 length equals 14 residues. Germline lookup yields CDR1 MNHNS and CDR2 SASEGT. Trimming took off 3 bases at V and 3 bases at J, with 12 bases between the two ends. Here the CDR3 reads CASSDRGTVYEQYF. The CDR3 DNA sequence: TGTGCCAGCAGTGACCGCGGGACAGTCTACGAGCAGTACTTC.

J is TRBJ1-3 and V is TRBV10-3, with TRBD1 as a possible D gene (6 bases). CDR3 length equals 14 residues. Between the trimmed V and J ends, which lost 2 bases and 4 bases, there was a span of 9 bases. Germline V gene data show CDR1 as ENHRY and CDR2 as SYGVKD. The CDR3 sequence: CAISEDRIGNTIYF. The CDR3 DNA reads as TGTGCCATCAGTGAGGACAGGATCGGAAACACCATATATTTT.

V usage is TRBV19 and J usage is TRBJ2-2, with TRBD1 matching 8 bases. The V and J ends lost 4 bases and 4 bases, in that order; junction bases with no gene match: 8. This CDR3 is built from 16 residues. Germline V gene data show CDR1 as LNHDA and CDR2 as SQIVND (reference sequence). The CDR3 reads CASSRRQGLGTGELFF. The CDR3 nucleotides read TGTGCCAGTAGTAGACGACAGGGGTTGGGCACCGGGGAGCTGTTTTTT.

This clone was seen only a few times. The chain has TRBV29-1 and TRBJ2-3; TRBD2 might be the D (6 bases). There are 14 residues in the CDR3. V was pared by 8 bases and J by 2 bases, with 17 bases between. Germline V CDR1 and CDR2: SQVTM, ANQGSEA. The CDR3 protein is CSSRDLSITDTQYF. For the CDR3, the DNA is TGCAGCTCGCGGGACTTGTCTATCACAGATACGCAGTATTTT.

This chain connects TRBV27 to TRBJ2-1; D remains unclear. Germline loops: CDR1 MNHEY, CDR2 SMNVEV (reference sequence). CDR3 size: 15 residues. The V end was cut by 5 bases, the J end by 6 bases, with 17 bases between. The CDR3 is CASSRLTLSSNEQFF. CDR3 bases: TGTGCCAGCAGTCGACTGACTCTGAGCTCCAATGAGCAGTTCTTC.

This rearrangement joins TRBV19 to TRBJ1-4; 7 bases fit TRBD1. The V and J ends lost 8 bases and 1 base, in that order; junction bases with no gene match: 7. The CDR3 contains 15 residues. CDR1 and CDR2 (germline): LNHDA, SQIVND (reference sequence). The CDR3 sequence is CASVIRQGTNEKLFF. DNA of the CDR3: TGTGCCAGTGTGATAAGACAGGGAACTAATGAAAAACTGTTTTTT.

This chain uses TRBV2 with TRBJ2-3; 9 bases align to TRBD1. After removal of 5 bases from V and 5 bases from J, the junction contained 11 bases not matched to a gene. This CDR3 is 16 amino acids long. Germline values: CDR1 SNHLY, CDR2 FYNNEI. CDR3 protein: CASSSWTGEFGDTQYF. CDR3 bases: TGTGCCAGCAGTTCCTGGACAGGGGAGTTTGGAGATACGCAGTATTTT.

The chain has TRBV15 and TRBJ1-5; D gene uncertain. The CDR3 runs 16 residues. V was pared by 0 bases and J by 4 bases, with 13 bases between. CDR1 and CDR2 from the germline V gene are LNHNV and YYDKDF (reference sequence). The CDR3 protein is CATSRDRGRPNQPQHF. CDR3 nucleotides: TGTGCCACCAGCAGAGATCGCGGCAGACCAAATCAGCCCCAGCATTTT.

The CDR3 loop reads CASSLEQNTEAFF. The CDR3 DNA is TGTGCCAGCAGCTTAGAACAGAACACTGAAGCTTTCTTT. V and J are TRBV7-9 and TRBJ1-1; D uncertain. The CDR3 is made up of 13 amino acids. V gave up 1 base and J gave up 1 base, with 4 bases separating them. Germline V gives CDR1 SEHNR, CDR2 FQNEAQ (reference sequence).

This sequence joins TRBV6-5 and TRBJ1-5; D gene ambiguous. The CDR3 covers 13 residues. In germline, CDR1 is MNHEY, CDR2 SVGAGI. The CDR3 loop is CANEESLISPQHF. DNA of the CDR3: TGTGCGAACGAGGAATCGCTAATATCTCCCCAGCATTTT.

The table lists this clone with a count of one. This chain uses TRBV27 with TRBJ1-2, with D maybe TRBD1 (6 bases). Germline CDR1 MNHEY, CDR2 SMNVEV (reference sequence). The CDR3 contains 14 residues. With 2 bases removed from V and 8 bases from J, the gap between germline ends came to 15 bases. The CDR3 nucleotides read TGTGCCAGCAGTTTAGGAGGGGGGGTAGGCGGCTACACCTTC. Translated: CASSLGGGVGGYTF.

This clone is medium-sized (0.01 to 0.1%) by share. The chain combines TRBV27 with TRBJ1-2; 8 nucleotides match TRBD1. J lost 8 bases, V lost 3 bases, and 5 bases had no gene match. Germline V gives CDR1 MNHEY, CDR2 SMNVEV (reference sequence). The CDR3 runs to 13 residues. CDR3 amino acids: CASSFRQGRGYTF. For the CDR3, the DNA is TGTGCCAGCAGTTTCCGACAGGGGAGAGGCTACACCTTC.

A single count supports this clone. The gene calls are TRBV23-1 and TRBJ1-2; 7 bases agree with TRBD1. TRBV23-1 carries the ORF label, with uncertain function. Unmatched junction bases numbered 11, after V lost 2 bases and J lost 2 bases. This CDR3 contains 17 residues. CDR3 nucleotides: TGCGCCAGCAGTCAAGGTGACAGGGAGAGGCTCAACTATGGCTACACCTTC. Encoded protein: CASSQGDRERLNYGYTF.

V gene TRBV3-1 (or the pseudogene TRBV3-2) combines with J gene TRBJ2-5; TRBD2 matches at 7 bases. CDR3 length: 13 residues. The V gene's germline CDR1 is LGHDT and CDR2 YNNKEL (reference sequence). Losses at the gene ends were 8 bases for V and 2 bases for J; bases not matched to a gene: 5. As DNA, the CDR3 is TGTGCCAGCTGGGGGGGACGGCAAGAGACCCAGTACTTC. Protein: CASWGGRQETQYF.

This rearrangement joins TRBV5-1 to TRBJ2-1, with D possibly being TRBD2 (5 bases). The V end was cut by 0 bases, the J end by 4 bases, with 14 bases between. This CDR3 contains 16 residues. Germline V gene lookup returns CDR1 SGHRS and CDR2 YFSETQ. The CDR3 DNA follows: TGCGCCAGCAGCTTGGGCGGCAGCGGCGGGTACAATGAGCAGTTCTTC. Translation: CASSLGGSGGYNEQFF.

The genes are TRBV7-9 and TRBJ2-7; perhaps TRBD1 as D (6 bases). The V gene lost 6 bases and the J gene lost 0 bases, with 15 bases spanning the gap. CDR1 and CDR2 from the germline V gene are SEHNR and FQNEAQ (reference sequence). The CDR3 consists of 15 residues. For the CDR3, the DNA is TGTGCCAGCAGGTCGTTGGGGGCCCACTCCTACGAGCAGTACTTC. Protein sequence: CASRSLGAHSYEQYF.

The chain combines TRBV18 with TRBJ1-1; no clear D gene. The V gene lost 0 bases and the J gene lost 2 bases, with 10 bases spanning the gap. Germline CDR1 KGHSH, CDR2 LQKENI. This CDR3 is 15 amino acids long. CDR3 sequence reads: CASSPPSVFNTEAFF. Here the CDR3 DNA reads TGTGCCAGCTCACCACCTAGTGTTTTTAACACTGAAGCTTTCTTT.

The chain uses TRBV27 and TRBJ1-5; D might be TRBD1 (6 bases). V dropped 1 base and J dropped 7 bases, with 8 bases sitting between them. In germline, CDR1 is MNHEY, CDR2 SMNVEV (reference sequence). The CDR3 is 13 amino acids. The CDR3: CASSLWGHQPQHF. CDR3 DNA: TGTGCCAGCAGTTTATGGGGGCACCAGCCCCAGCATTTT.

The V and J genes are TRBV3-1 (or the pseudogene TRBV3-2) and TRBJ2-1; 7 nucleotides align to TRBD2. The junction had 17 bases not matched to a gene; V was cut back by 4 bases and J by 8 bases. Germline assignment: CDR1 LGHDT and CDR2 YNNKEL (reference sequence). CDR3 size: 17 residues. The CDR3 loop reads CASSPWPVTSESYEQFF. The CDR3 DNA reads as TGTGCCAGCAGCCCATGGCCCGTTACTAGCGAATCTTATGAGCAGTTCTTC.

The V call is TRBV18, the J call TRBJ2-5; weak D call: TRBD2 (6 bases). Germline CDR1 is KGHSH and CDR2 is LQKENI. This CDR3 contains 16 residues. Trimming pared 3 bases from V and 1 base from J, leaving 15 bases between. Written as DNA, the CDR3 is TGTGCCAGCTCACCGCAGGACCTAGCGTTCCAAGAGACCCAGTACTTC. Its protein product is CASSPQDLAFQETQYF.

The chain couples TRBV11-1 to TRBJ2-1, with TRBD2 as a possible D gene (6 bases). The CDR3 sequence is 13 residues long. Germline V CDR1 and CDR2: SGHAT, FQDESV (reference sequence). V was shortened by 3 bases and J by 5 bases, with 8 bases between the two germline ends. In DNA, the CDR3 is TGTGCCAGCAGCTTGGGACTGGACAATGAGCAGTTCTTC. It codes for CASSLGLDNEQFF. Supplemented by reference TRBV11-1 and TRBJ2-1, the full variable domain reads EAEVAQSPRYKITEKSQAVAFWCDPISGHATLYWYRQILGQGPELLVQFQDESVVDDSQLPKDRFSAERLKGVDSTLKIQPAELGDSAMYLCASSLGLDNEQFFGPGTRLTVL.